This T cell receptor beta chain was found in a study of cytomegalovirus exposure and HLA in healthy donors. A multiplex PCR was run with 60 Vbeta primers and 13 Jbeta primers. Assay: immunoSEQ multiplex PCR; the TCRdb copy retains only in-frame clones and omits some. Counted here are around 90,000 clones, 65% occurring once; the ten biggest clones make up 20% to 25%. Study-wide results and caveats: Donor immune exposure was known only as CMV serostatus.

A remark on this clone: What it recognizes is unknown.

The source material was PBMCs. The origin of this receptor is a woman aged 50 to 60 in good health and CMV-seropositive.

CDR3 amino acids: CASRQGGYSRLSYEQYF. CDR3 nucleotides: TGTGCCAGCAGACAGGGGGGTTACAGTCGATTATCCTACGAGCAGTACTTC. The chain uses TRBV28 and TRBJ2-7, with 8 positions matching TRBD1. Germline V gene lookup returns CDR1 MDHEN and CDR2 SYDVKM. CDR3 length equals 17 residues. V was clipped by 6 bases and J by 1 base; unmatched bases: 14.